This T cell receptor (beta chain) was identified during a study of CD8+ T cells in alopecia areata. Study-level findings and limits: Higher clonality and more expanded CD8+ clones appeared in lesional than normal scalp. Under tofacitinib, fewer expanded CD8+ clones appeared among the top 100 scalp clones. A large proportion of expanded lesional clones were detected persisting in scalp and blood during tofacitinib.

Documented treatment: oral pan-JAK inhibitor, 5-10 mg twice daily. PBMC-derived CD4+ and CD8+ T cells were sorted. Only one count was recorded for this clone. Its target is not known. Looked up from germline, CDR1 is MNHEY and CDR2 is SMNVEV (reference sequence). V was shortened by 7 bases and J by 9 bases, with 17 bases between the two germline ends. CDR3 length: 13 amino acids. It was cDNA, reverse transcribed from extracted RNA, that served as the sequencing template. Clones were sequenced by immunoSEQ multiplex PCR, and TCRdb holds only the in-frame ones, with some missing. The sample has some 210,000 clones, approximately 67% seen once.

The TCR comes from a human donor with alopecia areata. Sequenced here: CD4+ T cells sorted from blood, sampled around week 44, from a patient treated with tofacitinib. The chain recombines TRBV27 with TRBJ2-3; weak D call: TRBD1 (5 bases). CDR3 in amino acids: CASTDPASGTQYF. The CDR3 DNA reads as TGTGCCAGCACAGATCCAGCGTCAGGGACGCAGTATTTT.